One and the same sample provided the 27 T cell receptor beta chains below, sequenced in a study of T-cell reconstitution after alpha-beta-depleted transplantation in children. Preparation of the TCRbeta library was carried out with unique molecular identifiers. MiXCR, run by TCRdb on the PCR reads, gives a single entry per CDR3 protein. The sample lists hundreds of thousands of distinct CDR3 sequences; around 13% were seen once. The specimen was PBMCs, collected before TCRalphabeta/CD19-depleted stem cell transplant. The receptor source for this set is a girl aged 2 to 9 with congenital amegakaryocytic thrombocytopenia, due to receive a stem cell transplant.

The J gene is TRBJ2-3, the V gene TRBV5-1, with D unclear. The CDR3 is 18 residues long. CDR1 is SGHRS, CDR2 YFSETQ, per germline. The V end was cut by 4 bases, the J end by 0 bases, with 21 bases between. The CDR3, as DNA: TGCGCCAGCAGCCCTGCGAGGCGGTTTGACCGGAGCACAGATACGCAGTATTTT. Its protein product is CASSPARRFDRSTDTQYF.

V usage is TRBV5-1 and J usage is TRBJ2-1, with 14 bases matching TRBD2. There are 18 residues in the CDR3. V lost 5 bases to trimming and J lost 0 bases; unmatched junction nucleotides: 7. The germline gives CDR1 SGHRS, CDR2 YFSETQ. The CDR3 DNA reads as TGCGCCAGCAGTTCGACTAGCGGGAGGGGGAGCTCCTACAATGAGCAGTTCTTC. Translation: CASSSTSGRGSSYNEQFF.

This clonotype came up many times. This chain uses TRBV5-1 with TRBJ1-5; 7 nucleotides agree with TRBD1. CDR1 and CDR2 from the germline V gene are SGHRS and YFSETQ. The CDR3 is 17 amino acids. Trimming cost V 0 bases and J 1 base; bases outside gene matches: 7. CDR3 nucleotide sequence: TGCGCCAGCAGCTTGGGACAGGGAGACGGAAGCAATCAGCCCCAGCATTTT. Its translation is CASSLGQGDGSNQPQHF.

The chain couples TRBV3-1 to TRBJ2-1, with TRBD2 identical over 10 bases. The CDR3 covers 14 residues. V lost 1 base, J lost 15 bases, and 9 bases stayed unmatched. Per germline, CDR1 LGHDT and CDR2 YNNKEL (reference sequence). The chain's CDR3 is CASSQGLIAGGPFF. CDR3 DNA: TGTGCCAGCAGCCAAGGACTCATAGCGGGAGGACCGTTCTTC.

There are many counts of this clonotype. The CDR3 DNA is TGCAGTGTATCTCCATACTTCAGCGGGTCTTACAATGAGCAGTTCTTC. It encodes CSVSPYFSGSYNEQFF. The chain links TRBV20-1 to TRBJ2-1; possible D gene TRBD2, 6 bases. From germline, CDR1 is DFQATT and CDR2 SNEGSKA (reference sequence). This CDR3 is 16 amino acids long. V was trimmed by 7 bases and J by 4 bases, leaving 23 bases between them.

At least ten counts were recorded for this clonotype. The rearrangement uses TRBV11-2 and TRBJ2-2; tentative D call: TRBD1 (5 bases). The V gene's germline CDR1 is SGHAT and CDR2 FQNNGV. This CDR3 is built from 14 residues. V lost 0 bases and J lost 7, with 9 bases in between. CDR3 sequence (DNA): TGTGCCAGCAGCTTAGACAGGGATGGCGGGGAGCTGTTTTTT. Translating gives CASSLDRDGGELFF. The full variable domain, completed using reference TRBV11-2 and TRBJ2-2, is EAGVAQSPRYKIIEKRQSVAFWCNPISGHATLYWYQQILGQGPKLLIQFQNNGVVDDSQLPKDRFSAERLKGVDSTLKIQPAKLEDSAVYLCASSLDRDGGELFFGEGSRLTVL.

This clonotype came up many times. V and J are TRBV20-1 and TRBJ2-3, with D unclear. The ends were cut back, 0 bases at V and 6 bases at J, with 10 bases in the middle. CDR1 is DFQATT and CDR2 is SNEGSKA in the germline V gene (reference sequence). The CDR3 covers 13 residues. The CDR3 region has the DNA TGCAGTGCTAGAGATCCCTATCGCGATACGCAGTATTTT. It translates to CSARDPYRDTQYF.

This sequence joins TRBV4-1 and TRBJ2-7; D is possibly TRBD2 (6 bases). The germline CDR1 and CDR2 sequences are MGHRA and YSYEKL. The CDR3 extends over 12 amino acids. V lost 4 bases, J lost 9 bases, and 13 bases lay in between. DNA for the CDR3: TGCGCCAGCAGCCGTGACGGGACTGCGCAGTACTTC. Protein: CASSRDGTAQYF.

V and J are TRBV11-3 and TRBJ2-1; possible D gene TRBD2, 5 bases. The germline CDR1 and CDR2 sequences are SGHNT and YENEEA. The CDR3 length is 17 residues. The V end was cut by 1 base, the J end by 0 bases, with 13 bases between. Here the CDR3 reads CASSLGGEVNSYNEQFF. As DNA, the CDR3 is TGTGCCAGCAGCTTAGGGGGAGAGGTAAACTCCTACAATGAGCAGTTCTTC. Combining the CDR3 with reference TRBV11-3 and TRBJ2-1 gives the whole variable domain EAGVVQSPRYKIIEKKQPVAFWCNPISGHNTLYWYLQNLGQGPELLIRYENEEAVDDSQLPKDRFSAERLKGVDSTLKIQPAELGDSAVYLCASSLGGEVNSYNEQFFGPGTRLTVL.

This clonotype was recorded at least ten times. V usage is TRBV20-1 and J usage is TRBJ1-5, with 8 positions matching TRBD1. Germline-derived CDR1 and CDR2 are DFQATT and SNEGSKA (reference sequence). Unmatched junction bases numbered 5, after V lost 2 bases and J lost 5 bases. CDR3 length equals 14 residues. DNA for the CDR3: TGCAGTGCTAGAAGACAGGGGAGCGATCAGCCCCAGCATTTT. It encodes CSARRQGSDQPQHF.

The chain is built from TRBV28 and TRBJ2-3; possibly TRBD2 for D (8 bases). V shed 6 bases and J shed 4 bases, with 20 bases lying between them. The CDR3 loop spans 16 amino acids. Per the germline V gene, CDR1 is MDHEN and CDR2 is SYDVKM. The CDR3 spells CASSGGGRGRADTQYF. The CDR3 DNA reads as TGTGCCAGCAGCGGCGGGGGGAGGGGGCGTGCAGATACGCAGTATTTT.

About this clonotype itself: Being one base from a much bigger clone, this may be a read error. It is likely a read error, because the conserved phenylalanine at the end of the CDR3 is missing. This sequence joins TRBV5-1 and TRBJ2-7; D is perhaps TRBD2 (5 bases). V shed 5 bases and J shed 3 bases, with 18 bases lying between them. This CDR3 is built from 15 residues. Germline loops: CDR1 SGHRS, CDR2 YFSETQ. This CDR3 reads CASSHPGRDFYEQYY. The CDR3 DNA is TGCGCCAGCAGTCATCCGGGAAGAGACTTCTACGAGCAGTACTAC.

This clonotype was seen at least ten times. J is TRBJ2-1 and V is TRBV3-1, with unresolved D. Trimming stripped 1 base from V and 6 bases from J, with 4 bases between. This CDR3 is built from 12 residues. Per the germline V gene, CDR1 is LGHDT and CDR2 is YNNKEL (reference sequence). CDR3 residues: CASSQGPNEQFF. CDR3 in DNA: TGTGCCAGCAGCCAAGGCCCCAATGAGCAGTTCTTC.

This clonotype was counted at least ten times. The chain joins TRBV5-5 to TRBJ2-2, with D unclear. Germline V CDR1 and CDR2: SGHKS, YYEKEE (reference sequence). V shed 1 base and J shed 1 base, with 8 bases lying between them. The CDR3 is made up of 15 amino acids. CDR3 nucleotides: TGTGCCAGCAGCTTGACCGGGCAGAACACCGGGGAGCTGTTTTTT. Protein product: CASSLTGQNTGELFF.

The chain combines TRBV29-1 with TRBJ2-5; 7 bases agree with TRBD2. V gave up 8 bases and J gave up 3 bases; unmatched junction bases: 15. The CDR3 is 15 amino acids. CDR1 is SQVTM and CDR2 is ANQGSEA in the germline V gene. The CDR3 protein is CSSYGPAGTKETQYF. CDR3 DNA sequence: TGCAGCTCCTACGGGCCCGCCGGGACTAAAGAGACCCAGTACTTC.

This chain links TRBV5-1 with TRBJ2-7; 8 bases line up with TRBD1. Unmatched junction bases numbered 4, after V lost 6 bases and J lost 5 bases. The germline V gene encodes CDR1 SGHRS and CDR2 YFSETQ. The CDR3 length is 12 residues. The CDR3 nucleotides are TGCGCCAGCACCGGGACAGGACACGAGCAGTACTTC. It encodes CASTGTGHEQYF. The full variable domain, completed using reference TRBV5-1 and TRBJ2-7, is KAGVTQTPRYLIKTRGQQVTLSCSPISGHRSVSWYQQTPGQGLQFLFEYFSETQRNKGNFPGRFSGRQFSNSRSEMNVSTLELGDSALYLCASTGTGHEQYFGPGTRLTVT.

This clonotype was observed many times. This rearrangement joins TRBV29-1 to TRBJ1-1, with D possibly matching TRBD1 (6 bases). Trimming removed 2 bases from V and 11 bases from J, with 12 bases in between. The CDR3 has 11 amino acids. Looked up from germline, CDR1 is SQVTM and CDR2 is ANQGSEA. CDR3: CSVELGALAFF. For the CDR3, the DNA is TGCAGCGTTGAACTGGGGGCACTGGCTTTCTTT.

The chain's CDR3 is CASSLDDRLSSYNEQFF. The CDR3 coding sequence is TGTGCCAGCAGCTTAGACGACAGGCTAAGCTCCTACAATGAGCAGTTCTTC. The V and J genes are TRBV11-2 and TRBJ2-1; tentatively, D is TRBD1 (6 bases). Deletions cut 0 bases from V and 0 bases from J, with 12 bases between. The CDR3 runs to 17 residues. Germline lookup yields CDR1 SGHAT and CDR2 FQNNGV.

The V call is TRBV5-5, the J call TRBJ2-3; 8 nucleotides match TRBD2. V shed 1 base and J 5 bases; nucleotides not matched to a gene: 9. This CDR3 is 16 amino acids long. The germline V gene has CDR1 SGHKS and CDR2 YYEKEE (reference sequence). The CDR3 here is CASSLLPGGPGDTQYF. The CDR3 coding sequence is TGTGCCAGCAGCTTGCTTCCGGGAGGGCCCGGAGATACGCAGTATTTT.

This clonotype occurred many times. The genes are TRBV12-3 or TRBV12-4 and TRBJ2-3; D not certain. The CDR3 spans 13 residues. Trimming left V 6 bases short and J 3 bases short, with 10 bases between. CDR3: CASSRLSTDTQYF. As DNA, the CDR3 is TGTGCCAGCAGCCGGCTTTCGACAGATACGCAGTATTTT.

This clonotype was observed many times. The chain joins TRBV29-1 to TRBJ2-1; 9 positions match TRBD2. The junction had 9 bases not matched to a gene; V was cut back by 6 bases and J by 6 bases. CDR3 size: 14 residues. Germline CDR1 SQVTM, CDR2 ANQGSEA. CDR3 region: CSVPFSGRTNEQFF. In DNA, the CDR3 is TGCAGCGTCCCTTTTAGCGGGAGAACCAATGAGCAGTTCTTC.

The sample holds one count of this clonotype. V gene TRBV5-1 combines with J gene TRBJ1-3; tentative D call: TRBD1 (5 bases). The ends were cut back, 4 bases at V and 2 bases at J, with 10 bases in the middle. Germline V CDR1 and CDR2: SGHRS, YFSETQ. The CDR3 covers 14 residues. The CDR3 protein is CASSIQGAGNTIYF. CDR3 DNA: TGCGCCAGCAGCATTCAGGGCGCTGGAAACACCATATATTTT.

The chain joins TRBV7-9 to TRBJ1-3, with D perhaps matching TRBD1 (5 bases). V gave up 5 bases and J gave up 7 bases, with 18 bases separating them. Germline assignment: CDR1 SEHNR and CDR2 FQNEAQ (reference sequence). The CDR3 spans 15 residues. CDR3: CASSTRDFLGNTIYF. The CDR3 coding sequence is TGTGCCAGCAGCACTCGGGACTTCTTGGGGAACACCATATATTTT.

The rearrangement links TRBV27 to TRBJ1-2; 8 bases fit TRBD1. V shed 7 bases and J 0 bases; nucleotides not matched to a gene: 7. Per germline, CDR1 MNHEY and CDR2 SMNVEV (reference sequence). The CDR3 has 15 residues. CDR3: CASKTGGGPNYGYTF. CDR3 DNA: TGTGCCAGCAAAACAGGGGGGGGACCTAACTATGGCTACACCTTC.

This clonotype showed up just a few times. J is TRBJ1-5 and V is TRBV18; perhaps TRBD1 as D (5 bases). Germline values: CDR1 KGHSH, CDR2 LQKENI. This CDR3 is 17 amino acids long. Trimming cost V 3 bases and J 1 base, with 16 bases left between them. CDR3 DNA sequence: TGTGCCAGCTCACCCCTCGAAGGGGCGTTAAGCAATCAGCCCCAGCATTTT. Its translation is CASSPLEGALSNQPQHF.

This clonotype was seen repeatedly, ten times or more. The chain employs TRBV7-9 and TRBJ1-1, with a possible D match to TRBD1 (6 bases). Germline V lookup: CDR1 SEHNR, CDR2 FQNEAQ (reference sequence). V was cut by 6 bases and J by 7 bases, with 15 bases left in between. This CDR3 has 13 amino acids. This chain's CDR3 is CASRPGQSNEAFF. In DNA form, the CDR3 reads TGTGCCAGCAGACCCGGACAGAGCAATGAAGCTTTCTTT. The full variable domain, its missing parts supplied by reference TRBV7-9 and TRBJ1-1, is DTGVSQNPRHKITKRGQNVTFRCDPISEHNRLYWYRQTLGQGPEFLTYFQNEAQLEKSRLLSDRFSAERPKGSFSTLEIQRTEQGDSAMYLCASRPGQSNEAFFGQGTRLTVV.

This chain joins TRBV9 and TRBJ2-5, with D perhaps given as TRBD1 or TRBD2 (6 bases each). V lost 0 bases, J lost 3 bases, and 12 bases lay in between. The CDR3 is 15 amino acids. CDR1 and CDR2 from the germline V gene are SGDLS and YYNGEE. CDR3 sequence reads: CASSVVNGGKETQYF. The CDR3 DNA follows: TGTGCCAGCAGCGTAGTGAACGGGGGCAAAGAGACCCAGTACTTC.